This passage covers 25 T cell receptor beta chains from one sample sequenced in a study of T cell responses to AZD1222 COVID-19 vaccine. Sequencing was performed with immunoSEQ multiplex PCR; in TCRdb, only in-frame clones are kept and a portion is missing. The sample yields tens of thousands of clones, around 87% seen once. Sample: peripheral blood, taken on day 0 of AZD1222 vaccination. All receptors derive from an adult in good health.

This rearrangement joins TRBV10-3 to TRBJ2-5; 8 positions agree with TRBD2. The CDR3 covers 14 residues. The germline gives CDR1 ENHRY, CDR2 SYGVKD. V lost 10 bases and J lost 1; bases outside the gene matches: 8. The CDR3, as DNA: TGTGCCACCGGGAGGGGTCAGGGCCAAGAGACCCAGTACTTC. Protein product: CATGRGQGQETQYF.

The V gene is TRBV27, the J gene TRBJ1-2; tentatively, D is TRBD1 (6 bases). Germline lookup yields CDR1 MNHEY and CDR2 SMNVEV (reference sequence). The CDR3 consists of 13 residues. V was cut by 5 bases and J by 4 bases, with 11 bases left in between. The CDR3 nucleotides read TGTGCCAGCAGTATAGGACAGAGCTATGGCTACACCTTC. It translates to CASSIGQSYGYTF.

This clone was counted a few times. The chain recombines TRBV7-9 with TRBJ2-4, with a tentative D call TRBD1 (5 bases). V was clipped by 2 bases and J by 2 bases, with 13 bases between them. This CDR3 region has 16 residues. Germline CDR1 SEHNR, CDR2 FQNEAQ (reference sequence). CDR3 region: CASSLFRVESKNIQYF. The CDR3 region has the DNA TGTGCCAGCAGCTTATTCAGGGTTGAGTCCAAAAACATTCAGTACTTC.

This chain links TRBV6-5 with TRBJ1-2, with TRBD1 matching 10 bases. V lost 0 bases and J lost 2; bases outside the gene matches: 3. Germline lookup yields CDR1 MNHEY and CDR2 SVGAGI. CDR3 length equals 16 residues. The CDR3 protein is CASSYSRTGGNYGYTF. The CDR3 DNA follows: TGTGCCAGCAGTTACTCCCGGACAGGGGGAAACTATGGCTACACCTTC.

The chain employs TRBV18 and TRBJ2-7, with D perhaps TRBD1 (5 bases). The ends were cut back, 1 base at V and 13 bases at J, with 14 bases in the middle. This CDR3 is built from 12 residues. Germline V gives CDR1 KGHSH, CDR2 LQKENI. CDR3 amino acids: CASSPQDSRPYF. CDR3 DNA: TGTGCCAGCTCACCACAAGACAGCCGACCCTACTTC.

This clone has just one count. The chain is built from TRBV30 and TRBJ2-5, with D possibly matching TRBD2 (5 bases). The CDR3 totals 11 residues. The V end lost 2 bases, the J end lost 9 bases, and 10 bases lay between the germline ends. CDR1 is GTSNPN and CDR2 is SVGIG in the germline V gene (reference sequence). The CDR3 sequence is CAWSLEEAQYF. The DNA of the CDR3 is TGTGCCTGGAGTCTGGAGGAGGCCCAGTACTTC. The whole variable domain, remainder taken from reference TRBV30 and TRBJ2-5, is SQTIHQWPATLVQPVGSPLSLECTVEGTSNPNLYWYRQAAGRGLQLLFYSVGIGQISSEVPQNLSASRPQDRQFILSSKKLLLSDSGFYLCAWSLEEAQYFGPGTRLLVL.

This clone has just one count. The genes are TRBV30 and TRBJ2-6; D is unclear. V lost 4 bases to trimming and J lost 0 bases, with 4 bases between them. The CDR3 sequence is 13 residues long. Germline CDR1 GTSNPN, CDR2 SVGIG (reference sequence). DNA of the CDR3: TGTGCCTGGATTTACTCTGGGGCCAACGTCCTGACTTTC. It codes for CAWIYSGANVLTF.

This CDR3 reads CASSQDGGPSSGNTIYF. CDR3 nucleotide sequence: TGTGCCAGCAGCCAAGATGGAGGTCCTAGCTCTGGAAACACCATATATTTT. This chain uses TRBV3-1 (or the pseudogene TRBV3-2) with TRBJ1-3; D remains ambiguous. The CDR3 sequence is 17 residues long. From germline, CDR1 is LGHDT and CDR2 YNNKEL (reference sequence). With 0 bases removed from V and 0 bases from J, the gap between germline ends came to 12 bases.

The CDR3 DNA reads as TGCGCCAGCAGCTTGGAGGGTAGGGAGACCCAGTACTTC. It encodes CASSLEGRETQYF. The chain is built from TRBV5-1 and TRBJ2-5; D is unresolved. Trimming took 0 bases from V and 5 from J, leaving 8 bases between them. Germline V gene data show CDR1 as SGHRS and CDR2 as YFSETQ. The CDR3 extends over 13 amino acids.

This clone was detected once. The chain recombines TRBV11-3 with TRBJ2-1; perhaps TRBD2 as D (6 bases). V lost 6 bases and J 2 bases, leaving 17 bases between the germline ends. The CDR3 extends over 16 amino acids. Germline V gene data show CDR1 as SGHNT and CDR2 as YENEEA. The CDR3, as DNA: TGTGCCAGCAGTTCTCGGGGGATGAATCCCTACAATGAGCAGTTCTTC. Residues: CASSSRGMNPYNEQFF.

In DNA, the CDR3 is TGTGCCAGCAGCTTGGGTCCCCTACAGGGCGAGCAGTACTTC. Its translation is CASSLGPLQGEQYF. This sequence joins TRBV5-6 and TRBJ2-7; TRBD1 might be the D (6 bases). This CDR3 spans 14 amino acids. V dropped 0 bases and J dropped 6 bases, with 13 bases sitting between them. CDR1 is SGHDT, CDR2 YYEEEE, per germline.

This chain uses TRBV6-6 with TRBJ2-5, with D perhaps TRBD1 or TRBD2 (7 bases each). The CDR3 consists of 14 residues. Per germline, CDR1 MNHNY and CDR2 SVGAGI (reference sequence). Trimming pared 8 bases from V and 5 bases from J, leaving 18 bases between. CDR3 DNA sequence: TGTGCCAGCCTGGGGAGGGGGCGGATGGAGACCCAGTACTTC. Amino acids: CASLGRGRMETQYF.

The chain employs TRBV4-3 and TRBJ2-1, with 8 bases identical to TRBD2. J lost 3 bases, V lost 3 bases, and 1 base had no gene match. The germline gives CDR1 LGHNA, CDR2 YSLEER. The CDR3 has 14 residues. The CDR3 is CASSQSGGYNEQFF. DNA for the CDR3: TGCGCCAGCAGCCAGAGCGGGGGCTACAATGAGCAGTTCTTC.

V usage is TRBV19 and J usage is TRBJ2-2; D not resolved. The CDR3 has 13 amino acids. Looked up from germline, CDR1 is LNHDA and CDR2 is SQIVND (reference sequence). V was cut by 10 bases and J by 1 base, with 10 bases left in between. Here the CDR3 reads CATRTGNTGELFF. The CDR3 bases are TGTGCCACCCGTACGGGGAACACCGGGGAGCTGTTTTTT.

The rearrangement uses TRBV6-5 and TRBJ2-4; TRBD1 agrees at 7 bases. Germline V lookup: CDR1 MNHEY, CDR2 SVGAGI. V shed 0 bases, J shed 6 bases, and the junction held 5 bases outside the gene matches. The CDR3 contains 15 residues. CDR3 in DNA: TGTGCCAGCAGTTACTCGATAGGGGGCGGAAACATTCAGTACTTC. This sequence encodes CASSYSIGGGNIQYF.

The J gene is TRBJ1-3, the V gene TRBV4-1; TRBD1 matches 10 bases. In germline, CDR1 is MGHRA, CDR2 YSYEKL. The CDR3 is 17 residues long. The trim removed 1 base at V and 1 base at J, leaving 4 bases unmatched. The CDR3 is CASSQGQGASSGNTIYF. The CDR3 DNA sequence: TGCGCCAGCAGCCAAGGACAGGGGGCCTCGTCTGGAAACACCATATATTTT.

This rearrangement joins TRBV3-1 (or the pseudogene TRBV3-2) to TRBJ2-1, with 7 bases matching TRBD2. V dropped 1 base and J dropped 5; count of bases not matched to a gene: 8. The length of the CDR3 is 16 residues. CDR1 is LGHDT, CDR2 YNNKEL, per germline (reference sequence). The CDR3 DNA reads as TGTGCCAGCAGCCAAGTCGGGGGACTATCAAACAATGAGCAGTTCTTC. This gives the protein CASSQVGGLSNNEQFF.

In this sample, this clone turned up once. The chain combines TRBV10-3 with TRBJ2-7; 10 bases map to TRBD1. Germline trimming cut 3 bases from V and 6 bases from J; bases unmatched to any gene: 8. The CDR3 is 15 residues long. Per the germline V gene, CDR1 is ENHRY and CDR2 is SYGVKD. CDR3 in amino acids: CAISDAGTGVREQYF. The CDR3 coding sequence is TGTGCCATCAGTGATGCCGGGACAGGGGTACGCGAGCAGTACTTC.

The chain combines TRBV2 with TRBJ2-6; perhaps D is TRBD1 or TRBD2 (5 bases each). The CDR3 consists of 15 residues. The V gene lost 6 bases and the J gene lost 1 base, with 10 bases spanning the gap. Germline CDR1 reads SNHLY; CDR2 reads FYNNEI. The CDR3 is CASSRGDSGANVLTF. CDR3 nucleotides: TGTGCCAGCAGCCGAGGGGATTCTGGGGCCAACGTCCTGACTTTC. Based on the CDR3 plus reference TRBV2 and TRBJ2-6, the full variable domain is EPEVTQTPSHQVTQMGQEVILRCVPISNHLYFYWYRQILGQKVEFLVSFYNNEISEKSEIFDDQFSVERPDGSNFTLKIRSTKLEDSAMYFCASSRGDSGANVLTFGAGSRLTVL.

Notes on this clone: Sequence at one end of the junction differs from germline and may be a read error. V gene TRBV6-6 combines with J gene TRBJ1-1; D ambiguous. CDR3 length: 13 residues. Germline V lookup: CDR1 MNHNY, CDR2 SVGAGI (reference sequence). The CDR3 nucleotides read TGTGCCAGCAGTTACTCCCGTGGGCAGGACCCTCCTTTT. Translated: CASSYSRGQDPPF.

The chain employs TRBV7-3 and TRBJ2-2, with 7 nucleotides matching TRBD2. This CDR3 is built from 13 residues. V shed 4 bases and J 4 bases; nucleotides not matched to a gene: 0. CDR1 is SGHTA and CDR2 is FQGTGA in the germline V gene. CDR3 DNA: TGTGCCAGCAGCTCTAGCGGCACCGGGGAGCTGTTTTTT. It yields the protein CASSSSGTGELFF.

The chain couples TRBV7-9 to TRBJ1-5; TRBD1 aligns across 7 bases. The V and J ends lost 4 bases and 3 bases, in that order; junction bases with no gene match: 9. Germline V lookup: CDR1 SEHNR, CDR2 FQNEAQ (reference sequence). The CDR3 has 16 residues. The CDR3 protein is CASSYAQTGANQPQHF. Here the CDR3 DNA reads TGTGCCAGCAGCTACGCCCAAACAGGGGCCAATCAGCCCCAGCATTTT.

This clone was counted a single time. V gene TRBV5-1 combines with J gene TRBJ2-2; D might be TRBD1 or TRBD2, each matching 5 bases. The germline V gene has CDR1 SGHRS and CDR2 YFSETQ. With 4 bases removed from V and 0 bases from J, the gap between germline ends came to 10 bases. The CDR3 covers 15 residues. The CDR3 loop is CASSRDGANTGELFF. The CDR3 bases are TGCGCCAGCAGCAGGGACGGCGCGAACACCGGGGAGCTGTTTTTT.

The rearrangement uses TRBV9 and TRBJ2-1, with TRBD2 matching 13 bases. Trimming removed 3 bases from V and 5 bases from J; junction bases left unmatched: 5. The CDR3 has 16 amino acids. Per the germline V gene, CDR1 is SGDLS and CDR2 is YYNGEE. In nucleotides, the CDR3 is TGTGCCAGCAGCGACCGACTAGCGGGAGGAGACAATGAGCAGTTCTTC. Amino acids: CASSDRLAGGDNEQFF.

The chain recombines TRBV11-3 with TRBJ2-3, with D possibly matching TRBD2 (5 bases). The V end was cut by 5 bases, the J end by 0 bases, with 21 bases between. This CDR3 is 18 amino acids long. Germline CDR1 SGHNT, CDR2 YENEEA. The CDR3 DNA is TGTGCCAGCAGCGAAGAGGGATACGGGCGTTCTAGCACAGATACGCAGTATTTT. Translating gives CASSEEGYGRSSTDTQYF.